The rows below give T cell receptor beta chains drawn from one sample of a study of blood T cells in healthy people across ages. TCRdb processed the 5' RACE reads anew with MiXCR; each CDR3 protein has one entry. Among hundreds of thousands of distinct CDR3 sequences listed, about 53% were seen once. Sequencing was performed on blood. Receptor source: a man aged 80 or over in good health. CDR3s include the opening cysteine and the closing phenylalanine or tryptophan. D genes are given only for firm matches. Rows give clone size only sometimes, using once, few, many, or a class for an expanded clone.

. TRBJ2-7 TRBV29-1 . TGCAGCGTTCGCGACAGGAGTACGTACGAGCAGTACTTC CSVRDRSTYEQYF
. TRBJ1-5 TRBV4-2 . TGTGCCAGCAGCCAAGAGTTATCTCCCAAAGGGGTGTCTAGCAATCAGCCCCAGCATTTT CASSQELSPKGVSSNQPQHF
TRBD2 TRBJ2-1 TRBV9 . TGTGCCAGCAGCGTCGGACTAGCGGGACGCTTCTCCTACAATGAGCAGTTCTTC CASSVGLAGRFSYNEQFF
TRBD1 TRBJ2-1 TRBV7-9 . TGTGCCAGCAGCCCAATAGGACAGGGGCACAATGAGCAGTTCTTC CASSPIGQGHNEQFF
. TRBJ2-2 TRBV9 . TGTGCCAGCAGCACCCTGGGAGGGAACACCGGGGAGCTGTTTTTT CASSTLGGNTGELFF
TRBD1 TRBJ1-5 TRBV4-2 . TGTGCCAGCAGCCAGCCGACAGGGGAAAATCAGCCCCAGCATTTT CASSQPTGENQPQHF
. TRBJ1-2 TRBV24-1 . TGTGCCACCAGTGGGCAGGGCTATGGCTACACCTTC CATSGQGYGYTF
. TRBJ2-3 TRBV2 many TGTGCCAGCAGTGAAGCGACGGGACCGAGCACAGATACGCAGTATTTT CASSEATGPSTDTQYF
TRBD1 TRBJ2-5 TRBV6-5 . TGTGCCAGCAGTTACTCTGACAGGGGGGGTGAGACCCAGTACTTC CASSYSDRGGETQYF
. TRBJ1-3 TRBV5-1 . TGCGCCAGCACTGGCTCTGGAAACACCATATATTTT CASTGSGNTIYF
. TRBJ2-6 TRBV19 . TGTGCCAGCGCAGGGACGTACAGCTCTGGGGCCAACGTCCTGACTTTC CASAGTYSSGANVLTF
. TRBJ2-3 TRBV11-3 . TGTGCCAGCAGCCCTCCTGAGCGCACAGATACGCAGTATTTT CASSPPERTDTQYF
. TRBJ2-5 TRBV7-2 few TGTGCCAGCAGCTTGGACGGGGGGCAGACCCAGTACTTC CASSLDGGQTQYF
TRBD2 TRBJ2-5 TRBV20-1 few TGCAGTGCGCCGGAACTAGCGAAGGGTGCGGAGACCCAGTACTTC CSAPELAKGAETQYF
. TRBJ2-7 TRBV7-9 few TGTGCCAGCAGCCGCCTCGCTGGATACGAGCAGTACTTC CASSRLAGYEQYF
. TRBJ2-7 TRBV10-3 few TGTGCCATCAGCGGGGGCCGCGTTTCCTACGAGCAGTACTTC CAISGGRVSYEQYF
TRBD2 TRBJ2-7 TRBV20-1 many TGCAGTGCAGAGGCTAGCGGTGGGGGCTCCTACGAGCAGTACTTC CSAEASGGGSYEQYF
. TRBJ2-1 TRBV29-1 . TGCAGCGTTAAACAGAAAATCACTTACAATGAGCAGTTCTTC CSVKQKITYNEQFF
TRBD2 TRBJ2-5 TRBV27 once TGTGCCAGCAGTAAACGGACTAGCGGGAGGGCCCTAGAGACCCAGTACTTC CASSKRTSGRALETQYF
. TRBJ2-1 TRBV4-1 . TGCGCCAGCAGCCAAGGCAGGGGCCACCAGTTCTTC CASSQGRGHQFF
TRBD1 TRBJ2-7 TRBV10-3 . TGTGCCAGTAAGAAAACCGGGACAGGGTCGGGCGAGCAGTACTTC CASKKTGTGSGEQYF
. TRBJ2-5 TRBV5-1 few TGCGCCAGCAGCTCTACGGCGGTCCAAGAGACCCAGTACTTC CASSSTAVQETQYF
TRBD2 TRBJ2-7 TRBV20-1 . TGCAGTGCTAGAGACAATAGCGGGATATCCTACGAGCAGTACTTC CSARDNSGISYEQYF
. TRBJ2-4 TRBV12-3/TRBV12-4 few TGTGCCAGCAGTCGGAACAGGGGAGGGAACATTCAGTACTTC CASSRNRGGNIQYF
. TRBJ1-1 TRBV6-1 few TGTGCCAGCAGCCGGGACACTTTGAACACTGAAGCTTTCTTT CASSRDTLNTEAFF
TRBD2 TRBJ2-5 TRBV5-1 few TGCGCCAGCTACGTGGGACTAGCGGACGATGAGCAGTACTTC CASYVGLADDEQYF